These 4 T cell receptor beta chains came from one sample sequenced in a study of CD8+ T cells in alopecia areata. The authors extracted RNA and reverse transcribed it into cDNA as the sequencing template. Here immunoSEQ multiplex PCR was the method, and the copy in TCRdb shows in-frame clones only, minus some. This table has 250,000 or so clones, roughly two thirds appearing once. Source: CD4+ T cells sorted from blood, taken at week 0. The receptors stem from a human donor with alopecia areata.

The chain couples TRBV5-1 to TRBJ2-1; 10 bases align to TRBD2. The length of the CDR3 is 15 residues. The germline V gene has CDR1 SGHRS and CDR2 YFSETQ. The V segment lost 2 bases and the J segment 6 bases; nucleotides outside the gene matches: 5. CDR3: CASSFDSGGPNEQFF. The CDR3 DNA reads as TGCGCCAGCAGCTTCGATAGCGGGGGGCCCAATGAGCAGTTCTTC.

V is TRBV7-2 and J is TRBJ1-3; TRBD1 matches at 7 bases. The CDR3 runs 13 residues. The ends lost 5 bases at V and 6 bases at J; junction bases unmatched: 4. CDR1 is SGHTA and CDR2 is FQGNSA in the germline V gene. CDR3 amino acids: CASSMGQQNTIYF. CDR3 coding DNA: TGTGCCAGCAGCATGGGACAGCAAAACACCATATATTTT.

The chain is built from TRBV29-1 and TRBJ2-1; tentatively, D is TRBD1 (5 bases). In germline, CDR1 is SQVTM, CDR2 ANQGSEA. CDR3 length: 11 residues. With 5 bases removed from V and 9 bases from J, the gap between germline ends came to 11 bases. CDR3 nucleotide sequence: TGCAGCGTTTCTCGCAGGGCTGAGCAGTTCTTC. The encoded protein is CSVSRRAEQFF.

Notes on this clone: Other DNA variants within this sample encode the same CDR3. The chain carries TRBV30 and TRBJ1-1; perhaps TRBD1 as D (5 bases). The CDR3 runs to 12 residues. The V gene's germline CDR1 is GTSNPN and CDR2 SVGIG (reference sequence). Trimming took off 0 bases at V and 4 bases at J, with 6 bases between the two ends. For the CDR3, the DNA is TGTGCCTGGAGTGTTAGGGGCACTGAAGCTTTCTTT. Protein: CAWSVRGTEAFF.